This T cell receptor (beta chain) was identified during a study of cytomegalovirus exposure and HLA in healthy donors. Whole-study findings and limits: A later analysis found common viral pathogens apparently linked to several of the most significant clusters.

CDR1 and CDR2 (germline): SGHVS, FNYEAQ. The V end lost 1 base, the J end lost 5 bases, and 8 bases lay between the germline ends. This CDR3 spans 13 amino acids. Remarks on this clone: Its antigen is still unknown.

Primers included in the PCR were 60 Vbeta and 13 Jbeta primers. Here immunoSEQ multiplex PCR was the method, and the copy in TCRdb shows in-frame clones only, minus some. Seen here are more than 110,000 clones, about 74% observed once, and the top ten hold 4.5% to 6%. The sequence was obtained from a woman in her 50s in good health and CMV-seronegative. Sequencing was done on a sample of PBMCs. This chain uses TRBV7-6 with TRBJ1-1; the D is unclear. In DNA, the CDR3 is TGTGCCAGCAGCTTAGAGCGCGGGACTGAAGCTTTCTTT. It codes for CASSLERGTEAFF.